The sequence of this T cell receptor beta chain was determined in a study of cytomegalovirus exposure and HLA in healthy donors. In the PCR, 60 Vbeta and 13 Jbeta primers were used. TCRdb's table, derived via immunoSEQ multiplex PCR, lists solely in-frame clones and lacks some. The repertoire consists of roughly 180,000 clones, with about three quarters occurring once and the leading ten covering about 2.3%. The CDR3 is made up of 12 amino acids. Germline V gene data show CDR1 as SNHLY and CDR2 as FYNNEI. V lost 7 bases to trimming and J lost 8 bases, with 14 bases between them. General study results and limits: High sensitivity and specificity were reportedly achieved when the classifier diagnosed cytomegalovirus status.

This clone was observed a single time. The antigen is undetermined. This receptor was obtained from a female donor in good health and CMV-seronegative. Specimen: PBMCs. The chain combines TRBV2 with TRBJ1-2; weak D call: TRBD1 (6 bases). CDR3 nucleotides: TGTGCCAGCAAGGACAGTTGGGTCGGCTACACCTTC. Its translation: CASKDSWVGYTF.